One and the same sample provided the 24 T cell receptor beta chains below, sequenced in a study of blood T cell repertoires in COVID-19. Profiling relied on immunoSEQ multiplex PCR, and the TCRdb table lists in-frame clones only, not all of them. The repertoire holds about 150,000 clones, with more than 85% as singletons. Source material: peripheral blood. These TCRs come from a woman older than 75 with COVID-19, enrolled during active disease.

The chain joins TRBV20-1 to TRBJ2-5; D uncertain. Germline CDR1 DFQATT, CDR2 SNEGSKA (reference sequence). Trimming shortened V by 3 bases and J by 3 bases, and 8 bases separated the two germline ends. The CDR3 length is 12 residues. CDR3 in amino acids: CSASHSKETQYF. The CDR3, as DNA: TGCAGTGCTAGTCATAGCAAAGAGACCCAGTACTTC.

This chain joins TRBV28 and TRBJ2-7; possibly TRBD1 for D (5 bases). Germline CDR1 is MDHEN and CDR2 is SYDVKM. This CDR3 region has 17 residues. V lost 2 bases and J 0 bases, leaving 17 bases between the germline ends. CDR3 nucleotide sequence: TGTGCCAGCAGTTTACAGAGACAGAGCTCGTTCTCCTACGAGCAGTACTTC. This sequence encodes CASSLQRQSSFSYEQYF.

This clone was found a few times. The rearrangement uses TRBV2 and TRBJ2-7; 7 positions match TRBD2. This CDR3 has 14 amino acids. The V gene end was trimmed by 5 bases and the J gene end by 3 bases; junction bases not matched to a gene: 7. CDR1 and CDR2 from the germline V gene are SNHLY and FYNNEI. The CDR3 DNA sequence: TGTGCCAGCAGTAGGGGAGGGCCCTACTACGAGCAGTACTTC. Protein sequence: CASSRGGPYYEQYF.

Details on this clone: At one end the junction does not follow the germline gene, possibly because of a read error. The gene calls are TRBV7-9 and TRBJ1-3; D is ambiguous. Germline V lookup: CDR1 SEHNR, CDR2 FQNEAQ (reference sequence). This CDR3 comprises 8 residues. Here the CDR3 DNA reads TGTGCCAGCAGCTCTCTCGATTTT. It codes for CASSSLDF.

This chain joins TRBV4-2 and TRBJ2-7; tentative D call: TRBD2 (5 bases). The CDR3 is 14 amino acids. Germline CDR1 LGHNA, CDR2 YNFKEQ. The germline V and J ends were trimmed by 0 bases and 4 bases, with 10 bases remaining between them. This CDR3 reads CASSQDAAGYEQYF. CDR3 nucleotide sequence: TGTGCCAGCAGCCAAGACGCGGCGGGTTACGAGCAGTACTTC.

With respect to this clone: Germline and junction disagree at one end, which may indicate a read error. The V gene is TRBV7-9, the J gene TRBJ1-3, with TRBD1 identical over 9 bases. This CDR3 has 14 residues. CDR1 and CDR2 (germline): SEHNR, FQNEAQ (reference sequence). CDR3 bases: TGTGCCAGCAGTACAGGGGGCTCTGGCAACACCATATATTTT. Protein product: CASSTGGSGNTIYF.

The V gene is TRBV5-1, the J gene TRBJ2-5, with D hard to call. Germline CDR1 is SGHRS and CDR2 is YFSETQ. The CDR3 extends over 13 amino acids. Deletions cut 3 bases from V and 5 bases from J, with 11 bases between. This CDR3 reads CASSSDIQETQYF. The CDR3 coding sequence is TGCGCCAGCAGCTCAGACATACAGGAGACCCAGTACTTC.

This chain joins TRBV5-1 and TRBJ2-7; D perhaps matches TRBD1 (5 bases). The CDR3 contains 14 residues. V was trimmed by 4 bases and J by 6 bases, leaving 17 bases between them. Germline V CDR1 and CDR2: SGHRS, YFSETQ. The CDR3 sequence is CASSRVQGPLEQYF. CDR3 nucleotides: TGCGCCAGCAGCCGCGTCCAGGGTCCCCTCGAGCAGTACTTC.

This sequence joins TRBV28 and TRBJ1-6; D is unclear. V lost 8 bases to trimming and J lost 8 bases, with 10 bases between them. In germline, CDR1 is MDHEN, CDR2 SYDVKM. The CDR3 totals 12 residues. CDR3 residues: CASSGAHSPLHF. CDR3 nucleotides: TGTGCCAGCTCCGGTGCACATTCACCCCTCCACTTT.

In this sample, this clone turned up a few times. This sequence joins TRBV4-2 and TRBJ2-3; 12 nucleotides line up with TRBD2. CDR1 and CDR2 from the germline V gene are LGHNA and YNFKEQ. Germline trimming cut 0 bases from V and 12 bases from J; bases unmatched to any gene: 13. The CDR3 extends over 17 amino acids. The CDR3 nucleotides read TGTGCCAGCAGCCAAGATGAGGCAGGACTAGCGGGGAGAACTCAGTATTTT. It yields the protein CASSQDEAGLAGRTQYF.

The chain uses TRBV7-2 and TRBJ1-5; D gene ambiguous. The V gene's germline CDR1 is SGHTA and CDR2 FQGNSA. V lost 5 bases to trimming and J lost 8 bases, with 7 bases between them. The CDR3 has 11 amino acids. In nucleotides, the CDR3 is TGTGCCAGCAGCAACGGAGAGCCCCAGCATTTT. This codes for CASSNGEPQHF. Filled out from reference TRBV7-2 and TRBJ1-5, the complete variable domain reads GAGVSQSPSNKVTEKGKDVELRCDPISGHTALYWYRQSLGQGLEFLIYFQGNSAPDKSGLPSDRFSAERTGGSVSTLTIQRTQQEDSAVYLCASSNGEPQHFGDGTRLSIL.

The chain combines TRBV12-5 with TRBJ2-6; 8 bases line up with TRBD1. Trimming at V came to 4 bases and at J to 0 bases, leaving 8 bases not matched to a gene. CDR1 and CDR2 from the germline V gene are LGHNT and FRNRAP. The CDR3 has 18 residues. The CDR3 sequence: CASGWTGTGNSGANVLTF. The CDR3 nucleotides read TGTGCTAGTGGTTGGACCGGGACAGGAAACTCTGGGGCCAACGTCCTGACTTTC. The whole variable domain, filled in from reference TRBV12-5 and TRBJ2-6, reads DARVTQTPRHKVTEMGQEVTMRCQPILGHNTVFWYRQTMMQGLELLAYFRNRAPLDDSGMPKDRFSAEMPDATLATLKIQPSEPRDSAVYFCASGWTGTGNSGANVLTFGAGSRLTVL.

V is TRBV25-1 and J is TRBJ1-6; the D gene is possibly TRBD1 (6 bases). The CDR3 is 15 amino acids. Trimming pared 4 bases from V and 9 bases from J, leaving 16 bases between. CDR1 is MGHDK and CDR2 is SYGVNS in the germline V gene. DNA for the CDR3: TGTGCCAGCAGTGGGGGTGGGGGCCTGGGTTCACCCCTCCACTTT. It is translated as CASSGGGGLGSPLHF.

This chain joins TRBV27 and TRBJ1-2; D possibly corresponds to TRBD1 (6 bases). The V and J ends lost 5 bases and 3 bases respectively, with 7 bases between them. This CDR3 contains 12 residues. Looked up from germline, CDR1 is MNHEY and CDR2 is SMNVEV (reference sequence). DNA for the CDR3: TGTGCCAGCAGTACAGGGCACTATGGCTACACCTTC. Translation: CASSTGHYGYTF.

The gene calls are TRBV6-5 and TRBJ1-1, with D possibly being TRBD1 (5 bases). The CDR3 loop spans 13 amino acids. The V end lost 6 bases, the J end lost 4 bases, and 12 bases lay between the germline ends. Germline values: CDR1 MNHEY, CDR2 SVGAGI. In DNA form, the CDR3 reads TGTGCCAGCAGCCTTGGCGGGGCCACTGAAGCTTTCTTT. Translation gives CASSLGGATEAFF.

This clone was seen a handful of times. V usage is TRBV18 and J usage is TRBJ2-1; the D gene is possibly TRBD2 (5 bases). Looked up from germline, CDR1 is KGHSH and CDR2 is LQKENI. V was shortened by 6 bases and J by 8 bases, with 17 bases between the two germline ends. The CDR3 runs 14 residues. This CDR3 reads CASSRPPGLDEQFF. The CDR3 DNA reads TGTGCCAGCTCCCGCCCGCCTGGACTTGATGAGCAGTTCTTC. Full variable domain (outside the CDR3, taken from reference TRBV18 and TRBJ2-1): NAGVMQNPRHLVRRRGQEARLRCSPMKGHSHVYWYRQLPEEGLKFMVYLQKENIIDESGMPKERFSAEFPKEGPSILRIQQVVRGDSAAYFCASSRPPGLDEQFFGPGTRLTVL.

This chain joins TRBV19 and TRBJ2-6; 7 nucleotides agree with TRBD2. This CDR3 region has 17 residues. J was trimmed by 2 bases and V by 9 bases; bases with no gene match: 13. Germline lookup yields CDR1 LNHDA and CDR2 SQIVND (reference sequence). CDR3: CASGRRALAPGANVLTF. As DNA, the CDR3 is TGTGCCAGCGGGAGGAGGGCCCTCGCCCCTGGGGCCAACGTCCTGACTTTC.

The rearrangement joins TRBV5-4 to TRBJ1-6, with D possibly matching TRBD1 (6 bases). Germline V lookup: CDR1 SGHNT, CDR2 YYREEE (reference sequence). With 4 bases removed from V and 4 bases from J, the gap between germline ends came to 9 bases. CDR3 length equals 14 residues. CDR3 coding DNA: TGTGCCAGCAGCCAGGGACATTATAATTCACCCCTCCACTTT. Translation: CASSQGHYNSPLHF.

This clone was found a few times. The chain has TRBV11-2 and TRBJ2-7; 7 nucleotides align to TRBD1. V lost 5 bases, J lost 2 bases, and 6 bases stayed unmatched. Germline assignment: CDR1 SGHAT and CDR2 FQNNGV. CDR3 length: 14 amino acids. As DNA, the CDR3 is TGTGCCAGCAGCCGGGACAGTACACCCTACGAGCAGTACTTC. It specifies CASSRDSTPYEQYF.

The chain joins TRBV24-1 to TRBJ2-5; TRBD2 matches at 14 bases. CDR3 length: 18 amino acids. With 1 base clipped from V and 5 bases from J, the junction kept 8 bases outside the gene matches. Germline lookup yields CDR1 KGHDR and CDR2 SFDVKD. The CDR3 spells CATSDFQGTSGSRETQYF. For the CDR3, the DNA is TGTGCCACCAGTGATTTCCAAGGGACTAGCGGGAGTCGGGAGACCCAGTACTTC.

The V gene is TRBV2, the J gene TRBJ1-1; D is undetermined. Per germline, CDR1 SNHLY and CDR2 FYNNEI. V lost 3 bases to trimming and J lost 10 bases, with 15 bases between them. There are 13 residues in the CDR3. The CDR3 region is CASSDSSTLGAFF. In DNA form, the CDR3 reads TGTGCCAGCAGTGACTCATCAACACTAGGAGCTTTCTTT.

This clone came up once. This rearrangement joins TRBV29-1 to TRBJ2-1; 8 bases align to TRBD2. Germline CDR1 is SQVTM and CDR2 is ANQGSEA. The junction had 12 bases not matched to a gene; V was cut back by 3 bases and J by 5 bases. CDR3 length: 16 amino acids. DNA for the CDR3: TGCAGCGTTGATCCTATTAAGCGGGAGTGGAACAATGAGCAGTTCTTC. The encoded protein is CSVDPIKREWNNEQFF.

The chain has TRBV6-6 and TRBJ1-1; TRBD1 matches at 8 bases. CDR1 and CDR2 (germline): MNHNY, SVGAGI (reference sequence). The CDR3 runs to 12 residues. Losses at the gene ends were 5 bases for V and 5 bases for J; bases not matched to a gene: 1. The CDR3 here is CASSDRGTEAFF. The CDR3 DNA reads TGTGCCAGCAGTGACAGGGGAACTGAAGCTTTCTTT.

The chain has TRBV27 and TRBJ1-6; a weak D match, TRBD1 (6 bases). There are 15 residues in the CDR3. CDR1 and CDR2 from the germline V gene are MNHEY and SMNVEV (reference sequence). The V end lost 8 bases, the J end lost 6 bases, and 17 bases lay between the germline ends. CDR3 sequence reads: CASGVRQAPNSPLHF. DNA of the CDR3: TGTGCCAGCGGTGTACGACAGGCGCCTAATTCACCCCTCCACTTT.